These T cell receptor beta chains were read from a single sample in a study of T cells in Graves' hyperthyroidism and ophthalmopathy. TCRdb re-called the multiplex PCR reads through MiXCR, storing one row per CDR3 protein. The sample comprises some 360,000 distinct CDR3 sequences, approximately 15% of which are singletons, and 9.5% to 12% rests with the top ten. Sequenced: blood. All receptors derive from a woman in her sixties or seventies with Graves' hyperthyroidism. The CDR3 runs from the conserved cysteine through the conserved F or W. The D gene is left open where the match is weak. Expanded clones get a size class; other rows say once, few or many, or leave the size out.

>many|TRBJ2-1|15|NA|TRBV5-1
TGCGCCAGCAGCTTGGTGCGGAGCTCCTACAATGAGCAGTTCTTC
CASSLVRSSYNEQFF
>few|TRBJ2-1|16|TRBD1|TRBV12-5
TGTGCTAGTGCCCTCCTTTTCGGGACAGGGACAAATGAGCAGTTCTTC
CASALLFGTGTNEQFF
>many|TRBJ2-5|13|TRBD2|TRBV12-3/TRBV12-4
TGTGCCAGCACTCGGACTAGAGGAGAGACCCAGTACTTC
CASTRTRGETQYF
>many|TRBJ1-1|14|TRBD1|TRBV5-1
TGCGCCAGCAGCGAACAGGGGGCAGACACTGAAGCTTTCTTT
CASSEQGADTEAFF
>many|TRBJ2-7|15|TRBD2|TRBV11-1
TGTGCCAGCGGCTCAGGGCGGGAGATATCCTACGAGCAGTACTTC
CASGSGREISYEQYF
>many|TRBJ2-6|19|TRBD1|TRBV11-2
TGTGCCAGCAGCTTAGTGGCAGGGGGATTGGACTCTGGGGCCAACGTCCTGACTTTC
CASSLVAGGLDSGANVLTF
>few|TRBJ2-4|19|NA|TRBV6-2/TRBV6-3
TGTGCCAGCACTCTTACATCCGGGACACGCTCTATAGCCAAAAACATTCAGTACTTC
CASTLTSGTRSIAKNIQYF
>few|TRBJ2-3|20|TRBD2|TRBV15
TGTGCCACCAGCGGATTCCAGGGCGGGAGGGCCACGGCCAGCACAGATACGCAGTATTTT
CATSGFQGGRATASTDTQYF
>many|TRBJ2-1|13|TRBD1|TRBV5-1
TGCGCCAGCAGCGGGACAGACCGAAATGAGCAGTTCTTC
CASSGTDRNEQFF
>many|TRBJ2-5|14|NA|TRBV5-4
TGTGCCAGCAGCACGCCGGGACCCGCGGAGACCCAGTACTTC
CASSTPGPAETQYF
>NA|TRBJ2-2|14|NA|TRBV18
TGTGCCAGCTCACCCTTCACAGACACCGGGGAGCTGTTTTTT
CASSPFTDTGELFF
>NA|TRBJ2-2|16|NA|TRBV12-3/TRBV12-4
TGTGCCAGCAGTTTAGGGAGGCTCGCGAACACCGGGGAGCTGTTTTTT
CASSLGRLANTGELFF
>NA|TRBJ2-7|15|NA|TRBV4-1
TGCGCCAGCAGCCAACATCCTAGTGGCTCCTACGAGCAGTACTTC
CASSQHPSGSYEQYF
>many|TRBJ1-5|15|NA|TRBV5-1
TGCGCCAGCAGCCCCGGAGTCGGTAGCAATCAGCCCCAGCATTTT
CASSPGVGSNQPQHF
>many|TRBJ1-3|13|NA|TRBV3-1
TGTGCCAGCAGCCAAGTTTCGGGAAACACCATATATTTT
CASSQVSGNTIYF
>few|TRBJ2-1|19|NA|TRBV7-8
TGTGCCAGCAGCACTTCCCTCAATACCCGGACAATCCCCCGCAATGAGCAGTTCTTC
CASSTSLNTRTIPRNEQFF
>NA|TRBJ1-2|15|NA|TRBV6-5
TGTGCCAGCAGTTACTCGAGGGGGGCTAACTATGGCTACACCTTC
CASSYSRGANYGYTF